This T cell receptor beta chain was obtained from a study of blood T cell repertoires in COVID-19. Study in general: Some COVID-19 samples were acute and others convalescent; all came from the United States, Italy and Spain.

V lost 2 bases to trimming and J lost 7 bases; unmatched junction nucleotides: 8. In germline, CDR1 is SNHLY, CDR2 FYNNEI. CDR3 size: 15 residues. Cohort placement rested on clinical history that participants reported themselves. As processed by the authors: Reference gene primer amplification in the assay estimated nucleated cell counts. Libraries were prepared by immunoSEQ multiplex PCR; TCRdb keeps only in-frame clonotypes and omits some of them. V and J calls and clone size come straight from that table; D and trimming were deduced from the DNA. The sample contains 150,000 to 200,000 clones, roughly 87% of which appear only once.

The receptor comes from a woman aged 35 to 49 with acute COVID-19. The chain is built from TRBV2 and TRBJ1-5; TRBD1 agrees at 7 bases. Sequencing was done on a sample of PBMCs or T cells enriched from blood (not recorded which). CDR3 coding DNA: TGTGCCAGCAGTGAAAATCGAGGGGGCTACCAGCCCCAGCATTTT. Protein product: CASSENRGGYQPQHF. The full variable domain, rest sourced from reference TRBV2 and TRBJ1-5, is EPEVTQTPSHQVTQMGQEVILRCVPISNHLYFYWYRQILGQKVEFLVSFYNNEISEKSEIFDDQFSVERPDGSNFTLKIRSTKLEDSAMYFCASSENRGGYQPQHFGDGTRLSIL.